The rows below give T cell receptor beta chains drawn from one sample of a study of CD8 T cells in Susac syndrome. A single record per CDR3 protein comes from TCRdb applying MiXCR to the immunoSEQ multiplex PCR reads. The repertoire has around 110,000 distinct CDR3 sequences, roughly 95% of them found once; the top ten carry 0.13% to 0.15%. The sample comprised CD4+ T cells from PBMCs. The receptors shown here come from a human donor with Susac syndrome. The CDR3 runs from the conserved cysteine through the conserved F or W. Each record gives: J gene, D gene, V gene, CDR3 length, clone size, CDR3 DNA, CDR3 protein. D genes are given only for firm matches. Some rows mark clone size as missing; the rest say once, few, many or name a class of expanded clone.

J: TRBJ2-7
D: TRBD2
V: TRBV9
length: 17
size: NA
DNA: TGTGCCAGCAGCGTACTATCTAGGACTAGCGGGATTAACGAGCAGTACTTC
CDR3: CASSVLSRTSGINEQYF

J: TRBJ2-1
D: NA
V: TRBV10-3
length: 12
size: once
DNA: TGTGCCATCAGTCAGGGGGGGAATGAGCAGTTCTTC
CDR3: CAISQGGNEQFF

J: TRBJ2-2
D: TRBD1
V: TRBV5-1
length: 13
size: NA
DNA: TGCGCCAGCAGAGAGGGGGCAACCGGGGAGCTGTTTTTT
CDR3: CASREGATGELFF

J: TRBJ2-5
D: NA
V: TRBV20-1
length: 14
size: NA
DNA: TGCAGTGCTAGTCTAGGGCAGGGGCAAGAGACCCAGTACTTC
CDR3: CSASLGQGQETQYF

J: TRBJ2-1
D: NA
V: TRBV2
length: 15
size: NA
DNA: TGTGCCAGCAGTGACGGCAGGGCGGCCTACAATGAGCAGTTCTTC
CDR3: CASSDGRAAYNEQFF

J: TRBJ2-1
D: TRBD2
V: TRBV11-3
length: 16
size: once
DNA: TGTGCCAGCAGTTCTAGCGGGACTAAGCCTTACAATGAGCAGTTCTTC
CDR3: CASSSSGTKPYNEQFF

J: TRBJ2-3
D: TRBD2
V: TRBV20-1
length: 16
size: NA
DNA: TGCAGTGCTAGAGATCCCTTGGCGGGAGTCCCAGATACGCAGTATTTT
CDR3: CSARDPLAGVPDTQYF

J: TRBJ2-2
D: NA
V: TRBV15
length: 14
size: NA
DNA: TGTGCCACCAGCAGAGATATGGGGACCGGGGAGCTGTTTTTT
CDR3: CATSRDMGTGELFF

J: TRBJ2-7
D: TRBD2
V: TRBV18
length: 15
size: NA
DNA: TGTGCCAGCTCACCATCCAGCGGGGGGTTCTACGAGCAGTACTTC
CDR3: CASSPSSGGFYEQYF

J: TRBJ1-2
D: TRBD1
V: TRBV24-1
length: 15
size: NA
DNA: TGTGCCACCAGTGACCCAACAGGGGATGGCTATGGCTACACCTTC
CDR3: CATSDPTGDGYGYTF

J: TRBJ1-1
D: TRBD1
V: TRBV19
length: 13
size: NA
DNA: TGTGCCATTTCCCCGGACAGGGGAACTGAAGCTTTCTTT
CDR3: CAISPDRGTEAFF

J: TRBJ2-7
D: TRBD2
V: TRBV19
length: 16
size: NA
DNA: TGTGCCAGTAGTATGTTCCCCGGGACTAGCGGGAGGGAGCAGTACTTC
CDR3: CASSMFPGTSGREQYF

J: TRBJ2-1
D: TRBD2
V: TRBV29-1
length: 11
size: once
DNA: TGCAGTTTCGGGAGGGGCAATGAGCAGTTCTTC
CDR3: CSFGRGNEQFF

J: TRBJ2-5
D: NA
V: TRBV7-3
length: 15
size: NA
DNA: TGTGCCAGCAGCCGTTGGACATCGCTCGGGGAGACCCAGTACTTC
CDR3: CASSRWTSLGETQYF

J: TRBJ2-7
D: NA
V: TRBV15
length: 12
size: NA
DNA: TGTGCCACCAGCAGAGACACTTACGAGCAGTACTTC
CDR3: CATSRDTYEQYF

J: TRBJ2-1
D: NA
V: TRBV7-8
length: 17
size: NA
DNA: TGTGCCAGCAGCTTATATGACCCAGGGGTAACCTACAATGAGCAGTTCTTC
CDR3: CASSLYDPGVTYNEQFF

J: TRBJ2-1
D: TRBD2
V: TRBV19
length: 16
size: NA
DNA: TGTGCCAGTCGTCTAGCGGGAGGCCCGAACTATAATGAGCAGTTCTTC
CDR3: CASRLAGGPNYNEQFF

J: TRBJ1-1
D: NA
V: TRBV6-5
length: 13
size: NA
DNA: TGTGCCAGCAGTTACTCAAAGAAATCTGAAGCTTTCTTT
CDR3: CASSYSKKSEAFF

J: TRBJ1-5
D: TRBD1
V: TRBV30
length: 15
size: NA
DNA: TGTGCCTGGAGTACGGGACAGGGGGCCAATCAGCCCCAGCATTTT
CDR3: CAWSTGQGANQPQHF

J: TRBJ1-1
D: TRBD1
V: TRBV29-1
length: 15
size: NA
DNA: TGCAGCGTTCGGAGACAGGGATCAAAGGGAACTGAAGCTTTCTTT
CDR3: CSVRRQGSKGTEAFF

J: TRBJ2-7
D: TRBD2
V: TRBV29-1
length: 13
size: NA
DNA: TGCAGCGCTTTAGCGGGAAGTTCCTACGAGCAGTACTTC
CDR3: CSALAGSSYEQYF

J: TRBJ2-7
D: NA
V: TRBV27
length: 14
size: NA
DNA: TGTGCCAGCAGATTTAGGGGTAGCTCCTACGAGCAGTACTTC
CDR3: CASRFRGSSYEQYF

J: TRBJ1-1
D: TRBD1
V: TRBV5-1
length: 14
size: once
DNA: TGCGCCAGCAGCTCGGGACAGGTCGGCGCTGAAGCTTTCTTT
CDR3: CASSSGQVGAEAFF

J: TRBJ2-3
D: TRBD2
V: TRBV28
length: 15
size: NA
DNA: TGTGCCAGCAGTTCCGACCGGACTAGTTCTGATACGCAGTATTTT
CDR3: CASSSDRTSSDTQYF

J: TRBJ2-5
D: NA
V: TRBV9
length: 14
size: NA
DNA: TGTGCCAGCAGCGTAGACCAGTCCACAGGGACCCAGTACTTC
CDR3: CASSVDQSTGTQYF

J: TRBJ2-1
D: NA
V: TRBV3-1
length: 13
size: NA
DNA: TGTGCCAGCAGCCATAGTTGGCGGATCGAGCAGTTCTTC
CDR3: CASSHSWRIEQFF

J: TRBJ2-5
D: NA
V: TRBV5-6
length: 16
size: NA
DNA: TGTGCCAGCAGCTTTTTAACAGGGCAGTACAAGGAGACCCAGTACTTC
CDR3: CASSFLTGQYKETQYF

J: TRBJ2-5
D: NA
V: TRBV12-3/TRBV12-4
length: 16
size: NA
DNA: TGTGCCAGCAGTTTAGGGGCCTACCCGGAGCGGGAGACCCAGTACTTC
CDR3: CASSLGAYPERETQYF

J: TRBJ1-2
D: NA
V: TRBV18
length: 15
size: NA
DNA: TGTGCCAGCTCACCGGGGGAGGCGCGTTTTCATGGCTACACCTTC
CDR3: CASSPGEARFHGYTF

J: TRBJ1-2
D: NA
V: TRBV5-6
length: 12
size: few
DNA: TGTGCCAGCAGCTTGGAGGGATATGGCTACACCTTC
CDR3: CASSLEGYGYTF

J: TRBJ2-4
D: NA
V: TRBV20-1
length: 12
size: NA
DNA: TGCAGTGCTAGAGATAACGGACGGAGTCAGTACTTC
CDR3: CSARDNGRSQYF

J: TRBJ1-4
D: NA
V: TRBV30
length: 13
size: NA
DNA: TGTGCCTGGAGTCCGGGTGGGGATGAAAAACTGTTTTTT
CDR3: CAWSPGGDEKLFF

J: TRBJ2-7
D: NA
V: TRBV6-5
length: 17
size: NA
DNA: TGTGCCAGCAGTTACTCGATCCAGGCCCAGACCAACTACGAGCAGTACTTC
CDR3: CASSYSIQAQTNYEQYF

J: TRBJ1-2
D: NA
V: TRBV6-6
length: 13
size: NA
DNA: TGTGCCAGCAGTCACCTAGGGGAGAACGGCTACACCTTC
CDR3: CASSHLGENGYTF

J: TRBJ1-1
D: NA
V: TRBV29-1
length: 13
size: NA
DNA: TGCAGCGTTGAAACAGGGCAGGGCACTGAAGCTTTCTTT
CDR3: CSVETGQGTEAFF

J: TRBJ2-1
D: TRBD2
V: TRBV29-1
length: 13
size: NA
DNA: TGCAGCGTTATGGGACTAGCGGACAATGAGCAGTTCTTC
CDR3: CSVMGLADNEQFF

J: TRBJ2-7
D: TRBD1
V: TRBV7-2
length: 14
size: NA
DNA: TGTGCCAGCAGCCCCCGGACAGGGAATGTCGAGCAGTACTTC
CDR3: CASSPRTGNVEQYF

J: TRBJ1-1
D: NA
V: TRBV23-1
length: 11
size: NA
DNA: TGCGCCAGCAGACAGATTCCTGAAGCTTTCTTT
CDR3: CASRQIPEAFF

J: TRBJ2-7
D: TRBD1
V: TRBV29-1
length: 15
size: NA
DNA: TGCAGCGTTGAGTTTTCCCGGACAGGCGTTTACGAGCAGTACTTC
CDR3: CSVEFSRTGVYEQYF

J: TRBJ1-2
D: TRBD1
V: TRBV4-2
length: 15
size: once
DNA: TGTGCCAGCAGCCTTTCAGGACAGGGGGACTATGGCTACACCTTC
CDR3: CASSLSGQGDYGYTF

J: TRBJ2-7
D: NA
V: TRBV7-9
length: 13
size: NA
DNA: TGTGCCAGCAGCTTAGGATGGCAATCCGAGCAGTACTTC
CDR3: CASSLGWQSEQYF

J: TRBJ1-5
D: NA
V: TRBV20-1
length: 14
size: NA
DNA: TGCAGTGCTAGTAGGGGTATGAGCAATCAGCCCCAGCATTTT
CDR3: CSASRGMSNQPQHF

J: TRBJ2-2
D: NA
V: TRBV6-2/TRBV6-3
length: 12
size: NA
DNA: TGTGCCAGCAGTTATCGGACCGGGGAGCTGTTTTTT
CDR3: CASSYRTGELFF

J: TRBJ2-7
D: TRBD1
V: TRBV20-1
length: 14
size: NA
DNA: TGCAGTGCGGGGCTCGGGACAGCATTCTACGAGCAGTACTTC
CDR3: CSAGLGTAFYEQYF

J: TRBJ2-6
D: NA
V: TRBV6-4
length: 15
size: NA
DNA: TGTGCCAGCAGTGACTCGGGGCTAGGGGCCAACGTCCTGACTTTC
CDR3: CASSDSGLGANVLTF

J: TRBJ2-1
D: NA
V: TRBV24-1
length: 14
size: NA
DNA: TGTGCCACCAGTGATACTGGACGGGGGGCAGAGCAGTTCTTC
CDR3: CATSDTGRGAEQFF

J: TRBJ1-2
D: NA
V: TRBV29-1
length: 11
size: few
DNA: TGCAGCGTTGGCCAGGGGTACGGCTACACCTTC
CDR3: CSVGQGYGYTF

J: TRBJ2-3
D: NA
V: TRBV30
length: 13
size: NA
DNA: TGTGCCTGGAGGCCGCCCGGGACAGATACGCAGTATTTT
CDR3: CAWRPPGTDTQYF

J: TRBJ1-1
D: TRBD1
V: TRBV30
length: 15
size: NA
DNA: TGTGCCTGGAGGGACAGGGGGTGGTCTACTCCTGAAGCTTTCTTT
CDR3: CAWRDRGWSTPEAFF